This T cell receptor (beta chain) was obtained from a study of identical twins. TCRdb re-called the 5' RACE reads through MiXCR, storing one row per CDR3 protein. The data show some 900,000 distinct CDR3 sequences, approximately 13% seen once. General study points: Out-of-frame beta sequences exhibited a weaker degree of excess twin sharing.

Trimming took 3 bases from V and 3 from J; bases not matched to a gene: 13. Germline values: CDR1 SGHDT, CDR2 YYEEEE. The CDR3 is made up of 17 amino acids. A remark on this clonotype: Its specificity is not known.

Another study also made use of these data, one on yellow fever vaccine responses in identical twins.

The clonotype originates from a woman under 30 in good health. The chain links TRBV5-6 to TRBJ1-1; TRBD1 matches at 8 bases. Material: PBMCs. For the CDR3, the DNA is TGTGCCAGCAGCTACCTGACAGGGGCCCCGTTGGACACTGAAGCTTTCTTT. Its translation is CASSYLTGAPLDTEAFF. The full variable domain, its missing parts supplied by reference TRBV5-6 and TRBJ1-1, is DAGVTQSPTHLIKTRGQQVTLRCSPKSGHDTVSWYQQALGQGPQFIFQYYEEEERQRGNFPDRFSGHQFPNYSSELNVNALLLGDSALYLCASSYLTGAPLDTEAFFGQGTRLTVV.